This T cell receptor (beta chain) was documented in a study of cytomegalovirus exposure and HLA in healthy donors (TCRdb year 2017). At the level of the whole study: In an earlier analysis of 450 to 750 of the donors, 250 to 350 Gb of sequence data and some 100 million unique TCR beta sequences from about 179 million T cells were reported. An early release that covered about 600 HLA-typed donors contained around 330 gigabases of sequencing data and 85 million to 100 million unique TCR sequences. Among the approximately 400 genotyped donors, approximately 82% belonged to the genetic ancestry cluster associated with self-reported Caucasian donors. The study aimed to test whether signatures of past pathogen exposure could be identified by cataloging public T cell receptors. Using immunosequencing, the study profiled T cell repertoires from 500 to 800 subjects and related those repertoires to cytomegalovirus serostatus. In addition to the first cohort of 500 to 850 subjects, a separate validation cohort of under 150 different subjects was used. To predict cytomegalovirus infection status, the study combined high-throughput TCR immunosequencing, statistical association of individual TCRs with disease status, and machine learning. A later analysis re-examined previously published TCR beta repertoires from several hundred donors and added high-resolution HLA genotyping to investigate patterns of TCR occurrence. The later analysis used no new phenotypic data to find candidate immune exposures, relying instead on TCR beta sequences and their occurrence across donors. In an earlier analysis of a few hundred of the donors, high-throughput TCR beta sequencing was used to judge whether each TCR beta V gene segment behaved as functional or pseudogenic. Donor age, sex, ethnicity and CMV serostatus were compiled alongside the repertoire data. Genome-wide SNP genotypes for about 65% of the 666 donors were used in a later genetic analysis, which treated that subset as a discovery cohort. Every discovery cohort repertoire had been produced on one sequencing platform. Both class I and class II loci were covered by HLA typing, at four-digit resolution. Typing coverage varied by locus: about 629-640 donors for A, B, C, DRB1 and DQB1; approximately 500 for DQA1; more than 600 for DPA1; roughly 450 for DPB1. Roughly 5 DR-DQ haplotypes were handled as single units for association and clustering because linkage in the cohort was strong. Among roughly 400 genotyped donors of the cohort, an average of about 220,000 unique TCR beta nucleotide sequences was sequenced per donor, of which 15% to 20% were non-productive. Study-wide findings and limitations: A later analysis reported that several top co-occurrence clusters appeared linked to parvovirus B19, influenza, CMV and Epstein-Barr virus. A later genetic analysis associated a missense DCLRE1C variant with V-gene and J-gene trimming of TCR beta chains, and an independent cohort replicated the association. Compared with equally common non-associated chains, HLA-associated TCR beta chains in a later analysis were more clonally expanded and had lower generation probabilities. Most TCR sequences were observed very rarely across donors, whereas some public TCRs were present in many individuals. Most CMV-associated TCR beta chains appeared to be HLA-restricted in a later analysis, and the HLA associations seemed to be driven largely by CMV exposure. In the study, 150 to 200 TCR beta chains were listed as associated with cytomegalovirus. An earlier analysis of approximately 590 of the donors showed that most TCR beta V segments appeared in productive rearrangements either about 87% or about 30% of the time, which broadly matched IMGT annotations. Compared with the approximately 700-donor mean, donors in an Asian-associated ancestry cluster had fewer N-insertions in productive TCRs, according to a later genetic analysis. In vitro tests confirmed that three of the cytomegalovirus-associated TCR beta chains recognize cytomegalovirus antigens. The only immune exposure information available for the cohort was CMV serostatus. Correlated functional status among segregating V segments might be attributable to linkage disequilibrium, but an unknown experimental factor could not be ruled out. Because the 87-base-pair reads could not distinguish some IMGT-functional V segments, including TRBV6-2 and TRBV6-3, those segments were excluded. Only TCR beta chains were sequenced in this cohort, and the absence of alpha or paired-chain data limited detectable features. Because counts were too low, seventeen rarely observed V segments, including chromosome 9 orphons, were excluded from the earlier analysis of a few hundred of the donors. In a later analysis, TCR association rates were found to vary across HLA loci, with the most associated TCRs seen for DRB1 alleles and the fewest for HLA-C alleles. A cluster of highly shared sequence variants was judged likely to represent a technical artifact of the sequencing pipeline. At a false discovery rate of 0.05, a later analysis linked some 18,000 TCR beta sequences to specific HLA alleles. Strong co-occurrence of HLA alleles, especially DR and DQ, made assigning TCR associations to individual alleles difficult. A further reported finding was that TCR beta sequences accurately predicted the HLA-A and HLA-B alleles for most subjects in the first cohort. Because HLA typing was missing for some donors at each locus, association tests included only the typed subset. Cytomegalovirus status was reported to be diagnosed by the classifier with high specificity and sensitivity in both the original and validation cohorts. Roughly uniform sequencing depth across donors was assumed in presence/absence analyses, although this assumption may not hold. It was suggested by the authors that the approach could potentially be generalized to other disease states and immunological phenotypes.

As regards this clone: Its antigen is not yet known. Base qualities are not at hand, and no much larger clone is one base apart.

In total, over 600 healthy bone marrow donors made up the cohort. At the time of sampling, all cohort members were nominally healthy, though unrecorded immune exposures were likely present. The donor tested CMV seronegative, placing the donor among the approximately 360 seronegative members of the cohort. A peripheral blood sample was provided by each donor, and peripheral blood mononuclear cells were used for TCR beta sequencing. Genomic DNA was extracted from the blood cell samples with the Qiagen DNeasy Blood Extraction Kit. The receptor library was made with the immunoSEQ multiplex PCR assay. For the multiplex PCR, a mixture combining 60 forward primers for TCR Vbeta segments and 13 reverse primers for TCR Jbeta segments was used. A multiplex PCR assay on genomic DNA amplified the CDR3 region of rearranged TCR beta genes. Amplified TCR beta libraries were sequenced as 87-base-pair reads on the Illumina HiSeq System. The study's own analysis went as follows. A later analysis counted about 82 million unique TCR beta chains across the 650 to 700 repertoires, and some 12 million of these chains were shared by at least two donors. To remove PCR and sequencing errors, raw reads were error-corrected and collapsed into unique sequences using a nearest-neighbor algorithm that merged closely related sequences. CDR3 sequences were aligned to IMGT reference sequences to assign V, D and J gene segments. For a sequence to be retained, a match of at least six nucleotides to both a V gene segment and a J gene segment was required. A rearrangement was called productive if the CDR3 had no stop codons and remained in frame with V and J, and every other rearrangement was called non-productive. CDR3 was defined according to IMGT convention as the region running from the second conserved V-encoded cysteine to the conserved J-encoded phenylalanine. Sequences without an unambiguous match to a single V gene segment were excluded from the earlier analysis of 587 of the donors. In an earlier analysis of some 590 of the donors, a V segment was called functional when productive rearrangements were above 56.7%, and segregating when the standard deviation between donors exceeded 5%. A statistical classification framework was built for diagnosing cytomegalovirus status from the catalog of TCR beta chain sequences. A later analysis assigned V and J genes by comparing TCR nucleotide sequences with IMGT/GENE-DB human TR gene sequences. A later analysis assigned CDR3 sequences and most-parsimonious VDJ recombination scenarios with the TCRdist pipeline. In a later analysis, each TCR beta chain was defined by its CDR3 amino acid sequence together with its V-gene family, and reads lacking a unique V-gene family were excluded. To address suspected cross-contamination and a sequencing artifact, a later analysis removed 592 highly shared, low-generation-probability nucleotide sequences. A later analysis calculated a clonal expansion index for each public chain from normalized within-repertoire ranks of inferred template counts. In a later analysis, generation probabilities were computed using a VDJ recombination model fitted to out-of-frame rearrangements, and the results were checked against IGoR. In a later analysis, hypergeometric tests were used to score TCR-TCR, TCR-HLA and TCR-CMV co-occurrence, with a repertoire-size bias correction applied to TCR pairs. A later analysis estimated false discovery rates by permuting HLA or CMV assignments 20 times. In a later analysis, co-occurring TCRs were grouped with DBSCAN, and TCRdist sequence similarity was added when clustering was performed within HLA-allele-positive subsets. For co-occurrence clustering, repertoires with fewer than 30,000 or more than 120,000 public chains were excluded, along with 4 to 6 repertoires with anomalous nucleotide sharing. TCRdb retrieved this table from immuneACCESS and kept in-frame rearrangements only. Not all clones are present; in checked studies, unresolved V genes account for under half, and no reason is known for the remainder. V and J calls and clone size are those listed in that table; D and trimming were worked out from the DNA. This sample lists 110,000 to 150,000 clones; over 65% were detected once. The ten most abundant clones make up 1.5% to 2% of the sample.

Germline trimming amounts to 6 bases on V and 2 bases on J, with 3 as the count of junction bases outside the gene matches. The CDR1 and CDR2 encoded by the germline V gene are SQVTM and ANQGSEA. Its CDR3 holds 12 amino acids, cysteine through phenylalanine. The DNA shown is the 36-base CDR3, in frame from base 1. Rearrangement joined TRBV29-1 to TRBJ1-2, with TRBD1 identical over 7 junction bases. The specimen was PBMCs. The sequence was collected from a woman aged 30 to 39 in good health and CMV-seronegative. The CDR3 here reads CSVTTGNYGYTF. At the DNA level, the sequence is TGCAGCGTCACGACAGGGAACTATGGCTACACCTTC.